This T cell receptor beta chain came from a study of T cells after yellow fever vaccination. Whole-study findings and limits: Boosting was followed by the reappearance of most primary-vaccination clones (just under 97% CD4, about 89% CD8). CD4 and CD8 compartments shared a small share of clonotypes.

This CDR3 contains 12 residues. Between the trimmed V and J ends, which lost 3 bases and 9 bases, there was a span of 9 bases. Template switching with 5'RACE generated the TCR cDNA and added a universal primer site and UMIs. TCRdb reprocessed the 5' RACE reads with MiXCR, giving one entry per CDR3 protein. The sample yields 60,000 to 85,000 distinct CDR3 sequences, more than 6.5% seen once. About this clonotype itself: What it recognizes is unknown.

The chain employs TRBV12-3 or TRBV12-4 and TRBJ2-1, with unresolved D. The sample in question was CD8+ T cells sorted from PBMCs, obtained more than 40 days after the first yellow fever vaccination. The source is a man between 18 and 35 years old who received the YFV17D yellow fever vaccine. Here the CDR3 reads CASSFDQLEQFF. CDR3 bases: TGTGCCAGCAGTTTTGATCAACTTGAGCAGTTCTTC.